Listed here are 32 T cell receptor beta chains from one sample, sequenced in a study of OX40 agonist ivuxolimab in advanced cancers. The method behind the library was the immunoSEQ multiplex PCR assay. TCRdb's version of the immuneACCESS table is confined to in-frame rearrangements and falls short of the full clone set. An unresolved V gene accounts for under half of the shortfall where checked; the remainder is of unknown origin. This sample has roughly 75,000 clones in its table, and approximately 90% of those were observed once. Approximately 2.8% of the sample is held by the ten biggest clonotypes. The sample was CD4+ or CD8+ T cells sorted from blood, taken in a trial of the OX40 agonist ivuxolimab. The receptor source for this set is an adult with an advanced solid tumor such as melanoma, head and neck, liver or kidney cancer.

The chain joins TRBV2 to TRBJ2-5; 7 bases align to TRBD1. CDR3 length equals 17 residues. Germline V gives CDR1 SNHLY, CDR2 FYNNEI. The V and J ends lost 4 bases and 5 bases, in that order; junction bases with no gene match: 16. CDR3 nucleotides: TGTGCCAGCAGTGGGGGACGGACAGGCGCTCAAGAGGAGACCCAGTACTTC. It encodes CASSGGRTGAQEETQYF.

In its sample, this clone was seen once. The rearrangement uses TRBV11-3 and TRBJ1-6, with TRBD1 matching 8 bases. The germline V gene has CDR1 SGHNT and CDR2 YENEEA. Unmatched junction bases numbered 11, after V lost 3 bases and J lost 4 bases. This CDR3 comprises 18 residues. CDR3 amino acids: CASSFAPRTGPYNSPLHF. CDR3 coding DNA: TGTGCCAGCAGCTTTGCCCCTCGGACAGGGCCGTATAATTCACCCCTCCACTTT.

The gene calls are TRBV28 and TRBJ1-4; tentative D call: TRBD1 (5 bases). The length of the CDR3 is 14 residues. V was trimmed by 8 bases and J by 7 bases, leaving 17 bases between them. Germline V gene sequence: CDR1 MDHEN, CDR2 SYDVKM. CDR3 coding DNA: TGTGCCAGCGGACTATATTCAGGGAGTGAAAAACTGTTTTTT. It codes for CASGLYSGSEKLFF.

The chain recombines TRBV5-6 with TRBJ1-4; TRBD1 matches at 10 bases. CDR1 SGHDT and CDR2 YYEEEE come from the germline V gene. The CDR3 has 15 amino acids. The V segment lost 4 bases and the J segment 7 bases; nucleotides outside the gene matches: 7. In nucleotides, the CDR3 is TGTGCCAGCAGCACCCGGACAGGGGGGGGTGAAAAACTGTTTTTT. This encodes CASSTRTGGGEKLFF. Complete variable domain (other parts from reference TRBV5-6 and TRBJ1-4): DAGVTQSPTHLIKTRGQQVTLRCSPKSGHDTVSWYQQALGQGPQFIFQYYEEEERQRGNFPDRFSGHQFPNYSSELNVNALLLGDSALYLCASSTRTGGGEKLFFGSGTQLSVL.

V is TRBV14 and J is TRBJ2-3, with D possibly TRBD1 on 6 matching bases. Germline V CDR1 and CDR2: SGHDN, FVKESK. The CDR3 loop spans 15 amino acids. V lost 1 base and J 4 bases, leaving 12 bases between the germline ends. The CDR3 DNA reads TGTGCCAGCAGCCAAGTAGGCCAGGGGCCAGATACGCAGTATTTT. Translating it yields CASSQVGQGPDTQYF.

The chain has TRBV11-2 and TRBJ1-2; TRBD1 matches 9 bases. V lost 0 bases to trimming and J lost 6 bases; unmatched junction nucleotides: 5. Germline loops: CDR1 SGHAT, CDR2 FQNNGV. The CDR3 covers 15 residues. DNA for the CDR3: TGTGCCAGCAGCTTAGAATGGGACAGGGAGGATGGCTACACCTTC. Its protein is CASSLEWDREDGYTF. Complete variable domain (other parts from reference TRBV11-2 and TRBJ1-2): EAGVAQSPRYKIIEKRQSVAFWCNPISGHATLYWYQQILGQGPKLLIQFQNNGVVDDSQLPKDRFSAERLKGVDSTLKIQPAKLEDSAVYLCASSLEWDREDGYTFGSGTRLTVV.

This clone was counted once. The genes are TRBV5-6 and TRBJ2-3, with D uncertain. This CDR3 contains 12 residues. The germline V and J ends were trimmed by 3 bases and 7 bases, with 9 bases remaining between them. CDR1 and CDR2 from the germline V gene are SGHDT and YYEEEE. The CDR3 here is CASSSWDNTQYF. The CDR3, as DNA: TGTGCCAGCAGCTCGTGGGATAATACGCAGTATTTT.

The chain has TRBV10-3 and TRBJ1-1; D perhaps matches TRBD1 (6 bases). V lost 10 bases, J lost 3 bases, and 15 bases lay in between. Germline V gene lookup returns CDR1 ENHRY and CDR2 SYGVKD. This CDR3 contains 13 residues. Here the CDR3 DNA reads TGTGCCACGACTCGGGGGCGGGACACTGAAGCTTTCTTT. Its protein product is CATTRGRDTEAFF.

This chain uses TRBV6-5 with TRBJ2-5; D call uncertain. CDR3 length: 11 residues. Trimming shortened V by 5 bases and J by 5 bases, and 6 bases separated the two germline ends. CDR1 is MNHEY, CDR2 SVGAGI, per germline. CDR3: CASSERETQYF. The CDR3, as DNA: TGTGCCAGCAGTGAGAGGGAGACCCAGTACTTC.

The sample holds a few counts of this clone. The chain employs TRBV2 and TRBJ1-4; D may be TRBD1 (6 bases). V was cut by 6 bases and J by 5 bases, with 13 bases left in between. Germline V gene data show CDR1 as SNHLY and CDR2 as FYNNEI. The CDR3 has 14 amino acids. The CDR3 region has the DNA TGTGCCAGCAGGAAATCGGGACACAATGAAAAACTGTTTTTT. Protein: CASRKSGHNEKLFF. The full variable domain, with the rest looked up from reference TRBV2 and TRBJ1-4, is EPEVTQTPSHQVTQMGQEVILRCVPISNHLYFYWYRQILGQKVEFLVSFYNNEISEKSEIFDDQFSVERPDGSNFTLKIRSTKLEDSAMYFCASRKSGHNEKLFFGSGTQLSVL.

The rearrangement joins TRBV9 to TRBJ2-3; possible D gene TRBD1, 6 bases. CDR1 SGDLS and CDR2 YYNGEE come from the germline V gene. This CDR3 has 15 residues. V lost 0 bases, J lost 1 base, and 9 bases lay in between. CDR3 sequence: CASSVVGQRTDTQYF. CDR3 sequence (DNA): TGTGCCAGCAGCGTAGTCGGACAGCGCACAGATACGCAGTATTTT.

This clone has just one count. The chain couples TRBV7-2 to TRBJ2-5; weak D call: TRBD2 (6 bases). The V and J ends lost 7 bases and 5 bases respectively, with 17 bases between them. Germline V gene lookup returns CDR1 SGHTA and CDR2 FQGNSA. This CDR3 has 14 residues. CDR3 coding DNA: TGTGCCAGCACCCCGGGGGTCCCGGGGGAGACCCAGTACTTC. Its protein product is CASTPGVPGETQYF. Supplemented by reference TRBV7-2 and TRBJ2-5, the full variable domain reads GAGVSQSPSNKVTEKGKDVELRCDPISGHTALYWYRQSLGQGLEFLIYFQGNSAPDKSGLPSDRFSAERTGGSVSTLTIQRTQQEDSAVYLCASTPGVPGETQYFGPGTRLLVL.

J is TRBJ2-2 and V is TRBV6-1; D not certain. The V gene lost 4 bases and the J gene lost 3 bases, with 12 bases spanning the gap. Germline V CDR1 and CDR2: MNHNS, SASEGT. This CDR3 spans 15 amino acids. The CDR3 sequence: CASSAHRLDTGELFF. The CDR3 DNA reads as TGTGCCAGCAGTGCCCACCGACTGGACACCGGGGAGCTGTTTTTT.

This clone was seen a few times. This chain connects TRBV30 to TRBJ1-2; no clear D gene. The length of the CDR3 is 12 residues. Germline assignment: CDR1 GTSNPN and CDR2 SVGIG (reference sequence). The V and J ends lost 2 bases and 3 bases respectively, with 7 bases between them. CDR3 residues: CAWSLRDYGYTF. CDR3 sequence (DNA): TGTGCCTGGAGTCTGAGGGACTATGGCTACACCTTC. The full variable domain, in which reference TRBV30 and TRBJ1-2 provide the parts outside the CDR3, is SQTIHQWPATLVQPVGSPLSLECTVEGTSNPNLYWYRQAAGRGLQLLFYSVGIGQISSEVPQNLSASRPQDRQFILSSKKLLLSDSGFYLCAWSLRDYGYTFGSGTRLTVV.

The rearrangement links TRBV11-1 to TRBJ2-1; D unresolved. The germline V and J ends were trimmed by 3 bases and 7 bases, with 7 bases remaining between them. Looked up from germline, CDR1 is SGHAT and CDR2 is FQDESV (reference sequence). The CDR3 sequence is 12 residues long. The CDR3 protein is CASSLYRNEQFF. The CDR3, as DNA: TGTGCCAGCAGCTTGTACCGAAATGAGCAGTTCTTC. Full variable domain (missing parts from reference TRBV11-1 and TRBJ2-1): EAEVAQSPRYKITEKSQAVAFWCDPISGHATLYWYRQILGQGPELLVQFQDESVVDDSQLPKDRFSAERLKGVDSTLKIQPAELGDSAMYLCASSLYRNEQFFGPGTRLTVL.

V is TRBV28 and J is TRBJ2-1; D might be TRBD2 (6 bases). The CDR3 is 13 amino acids. Germline V gene data show CDR1 as MDHEN and CDR2 as SYDVKM. V was pared by 11 bases and J by 1 base, with 12 bases between. This chain's CDR3 is CAGGGASYNEQFF. In DNA, the CDR3 is TGTGCCGGAGGAGGGGCTTCCTACAATGAGCAGTTCTTC.

This clone was recorded a few times. The chain employs TRBV19 and TRBJ1-1; D not resolved. Trimming removed 3 bases at V and 5 bases at J, with 16 bases between. The CDR3 extends over 15 amino acids. Germline loops: CDR1 LNHDA, CDR2 SQIVND (reference sequence). The CDR3: CASSISALLSTEAFF. The CDR3 nucleotides are TGTGCCAGTAGTATTAGCGCCCTCCTCTCGACTGAAGCTTTCTTT.

The chain combines TRBV28 with TRBJ2-7; maybe TRBD2 (5 bases). CDR1 MDHEN and CDR2 SYDVKM come from the germline V gene. V was cut by 5 bases and J by 3 bases, with 11 bases left in between. The CDR3 spans 13 residues. Here the CDR3 reads CASSPPGSYEQYF. The CDR3 DNA sequence: TGTGCCAGCAGTCCTCCGGGAAGCTACGAGCAGTACTTC. Using reference TRBV28 and TRBJ2-7 for the parts outside the CDR3, the full variable domain is DVKVTQSSRYLVKRTGEKVFLECVQDMDHENMFWYRQDPGLGLRLIYFSYDVKMKEKGDIPEGYSVSREKKERFSLILESASTNQTSMYLCASSPPGSYEQYFGPGTRLTVT.

CDR3 loop: CASSIDSKGRFSPLHF. CDR3 coding DNA: TGTGCCAGTAGTATAGATTCGAAGGGGCGCTTTTCACCCCTCCACTTT. The V call is TRBV19, the J call TRBJ1-6; a possible D gene is TRBD1 (5 bases). The CDR3 is 16 residues long. Germline CDR1 LNHDA, CDR2 SQIVND (reference sequence). V was clipped by 0 bases and J by 9 bases, with 15 bases between them.

DNA for the CDR3: TGTGCCAGCAGCTTGGGGGACGTGTCCTACGAGCAGTACTTC. This gives the protein CASSLGDVSYEQYF. The V call is TRBV5-5, the J call TRBJ2-7; perhaps D is TRBD1 or TRBD2 (5 bases each). The germline V gene encodes CDR1 SGHKS and CDR2 YYEKEE (reference sequence). Trimming removed 0 bases at V and 1 base at J, with 8 bases between. This CDR3 contains 14 residues.

This clone was recorded a few times. The chain combines TRBV11-3 with TRBJ2-3; D tentatively fits TRBD1 or TRBD2 (5 bases each). Trimming stripped 5 bases from V and 2 bases from J, with 11 bases between. The length of the CDR3 is 14 residues. CDR1 SGHNT and CDR2 YENEEA come from the germline V gene. CDR3 residues: CASSPRDPTDTQYF. CDR3 coding DNA: TGTGCCAGCAGCCCCCGGGACCCCACAGATACGCAGTATTTT.

This sequence joins TRBV16 and TRBJ2-3; D may match TRBD1 or TRBD2 (5 bases each). Germline assignment: CDR1 KGHSY and CDR2 FQNENV. V lost 4 bases, J lost 2 bases, and 10 bases lay in between. This CDR3 region has 14 residues. The CDR3 spells CASSRRDPTDTQYF. CDR3 DNA sequence: TGTGCCAGCAGCCGCCGGGACCCCACAGATACGCAGTATTTT.

CDR3 loop: CASRSLDRVNQPQHF. CDR3 nucleotides: TGTGCCAGTAGGTCGCTCGACAGGGTGAATCAGCCCCAGCATTTT. The J gene is TRBJ1-5, the V gene TRBV19, with TRBD1 identical over 7 bases. The CDR3 has 15 residues. After removal of 6 bases from V and 4 bases from J, the junction contained 9 bases not matched to a gene. Germline V gives CDR1 LNHDA, CDR2 SQIVND (reference sequence).

The chain joins TRBV4-2 to TRBJ2-1; D is unclear. CDR1 LGHNA and CDR2 YNFKEQ come from the germline V gene. The V end was cut by 1 base, the J end by 7 bases, with 8 bases between. The length of the CDR3 is 13 residues. The CDR3 DNA reads TGTGCCAGCAGCCAAGGTAGTATGAATGAGCAGTTCTTC. This gives the protein CASSQGSMNEQFF.

The genes are TRBV18 and TRBJ1-2; 10 nucleotides match TRBD1. The germline V gene encodes CDR1 KGHSH and CDR2 LQKENI. Trimming cost V 3 bases and J 3 bases; bases outside gene matches: 16. The CDR3 extends over 19 amino acids. CDR3 region: CASSPSGGTGASEDYGYTF. The DNA for the CDR3 is TGTGCCAGCTCACCTTCAGGCGGGACAGGGGCCTCGGAGGACTATGGCTACACCTTC.

The chain links TRBV5-4 to TRBJ2-5; 10 bases match TRBD1. The J segment lost 4 bases and the V segment lost 3 bases, leaving 9 bases of the junction unmatched. This CDR3 spans 16 amino acids. Per germline, CDR1 SGHNT and CDR2 YYREEE (reference sequence). This CDR3 is CASSSASGQGRETQYF. Here the CDR3 DNA reads TGTGCCAGCAGCTCCGCTTCGGGACAGGGGAGAGAGACCCAGTACTTC.

V and J are TRBV29-1 and TRBJ2-6, with D tentatively TRBD1 (5 bases). This CDR3 has 15 amino acids. V was cut by 0 bases and J by 2 bases, with 8 bases left in between. Germline V lookup: CDR1 SQVTM, CDR2 ANQGSEA. For the CDR3, the DNA is TGCAGCGTTGAAGAACCCAGGGCTGGGGCCAACGTCCTGACTTTC. Its protein product is CSVEEPRAGANVLTF.

The CDR3 DNA sequence: TGTGCCAGCAGCTTGGCCTGGGACTACGAGCAGTACTTC. Translation gives CASSLAWDYEQYF. The chain has TRBV5-5 and TRBJ2-7; D ambiguous. The CDR3 sequence is 13 residues long. V was trimmed by 0 bases and J by 3 bases, leaving 7 bases between them. Germline V gene sequence: CDR1 SGHKS, CDR2 YYEKEE (reference sequence).

This clone appeared once. This sequence joins TRBV5-1 and TRBJ1-2; TRBD1 aligns across 8 bases. This CDR3 spans 14 amino acids. The germline gives CDR1 SGHRS, CDR2 YFSETQ. V was pared by 2 bases and J by 8 bases, with 8 bases of the junction left unmatched. The DNA for the CDR3 is TGCGCCAGCAGCTTTGACAGGGGAATATACGGCTACACCTTC. Its protein product is CASSFDRGIYGYTF.

The genes are TRBV19 and TRBJ1-2, with D perhaps matching TRBD1 (5 bases). Germline V lookup: CDR1 LNHDA, CDR2 SQIVND (reference sequence). The CDR3 runs 18 residues. V lost 5 bases and J lost 4, with 26 bases in between. CDR3 sequence (DNA): TGTGCCAGTAGTTTTCGTCCACCCCAGGGTGCCCTAAGCTATGGCTACACCTTC. Its protein product is CASSFRPPQGALSYGYTF.

The chain carries TRBV5-6 and TRBJ2-5; D may match TRBD1 or TRBD2 (6 bases each). Trimming left V 2 bases short and J 4 bases short, with 9 bases between. The germline V gene has CDR1 SGHDT and CDR2 YYEEEE. The CDR3 loop spans 13 amino acids. This CDR3 reads CASSFKGGETQYF. DNA of the CDR3: TGTGCCAGCAGCTTCAAGGGGGGAGAGACCCAGTACTTC.

The chain carries TRBV19 and TRBJ2-3; 9 positions agree with TRBD1. CDR1 LNHDA and CDR2 SQIVND come from the germline V gene (reference sequence). V lost 3 bases and J lost 5; bases outside the gene matches: 9. CDR3 length: 16 amino acids. CDR3 amino acids: CASSMGTGKHRDTQYF. The CDR3 region has the DNA TGTGCCAGTAGTATGGGGACAGGGAAACACAGAGATACGCAGTATTTT.